The text below deals with one T cell receptor (beta chain). Indicated treatment: roughly 20 received Ad26.COV2.S at low or high dose, single or two shots; five or six received placebo; per-sample allocation not given. Day 63 after the first vaccine or placebo injection was the time point for sampling. The data were produced by immunoSEQ multiplex PCR, yet TCRdb's version contains in-frame clones alone and is incomplete. The data show roughly 700,000 clones, about 90% seen once. The trim removed 5 bases at V and 4 bases at J, leaving 19 bases unmatched. CDR1 and CDR2 (germline): MNHNY, SVGAGI (reference sequence). This CDR3 has 18 residues. This entry comes from a study of Ad26.COV2.S vaccination and SARS-CoV-2 variants.

This TCR derives from a person between 18 and 59 years old who received the Ad26.COV2.S COVID-19 vaccine or a placebo. The source material was peripheral blood, sampled in a trial of Ad26.COV2.S vaccine versus placebo. The genes are TRBV6-6 and TRBJ2-7, with 8 bases matching TRBD2. CDR3 nucleotides: TGTGCCAGCAGTCAATATGCCCCCATTGCGGGAGGCTTGTACGAGCAGTACTTC. Protein sequence: CASSQYAPIAGGLYEQYF.